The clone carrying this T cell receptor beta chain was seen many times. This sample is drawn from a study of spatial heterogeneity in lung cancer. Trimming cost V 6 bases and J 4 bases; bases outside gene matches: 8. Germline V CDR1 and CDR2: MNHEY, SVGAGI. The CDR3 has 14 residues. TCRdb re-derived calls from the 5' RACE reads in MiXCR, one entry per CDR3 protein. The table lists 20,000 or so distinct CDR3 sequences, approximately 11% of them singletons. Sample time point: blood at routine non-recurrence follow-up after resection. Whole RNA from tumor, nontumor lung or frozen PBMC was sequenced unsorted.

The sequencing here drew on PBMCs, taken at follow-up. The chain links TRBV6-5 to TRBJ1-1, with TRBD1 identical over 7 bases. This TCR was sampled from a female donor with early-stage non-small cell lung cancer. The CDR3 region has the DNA TGTGCCAGCAGAAAGGCGCAGGGGGGCACTGAAGCTTTCTTT. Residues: CASRKAQGGTEAFF.